This section outlines one TCR beta chain sequence together with its context. Its specific antigen is unknown. No base quality values were provided; no much bigger clone lies one nucleotide off. The TCR beta CDR3 regions were amplified from the RNA transcripts. For the first round of RT-PCR on the TCR CDR3, the HTBI primer set was used together with the Qiagen OneStep RT-PCR kit. Libraries were constructed in a second round of multiplex PCR, after which size selection and purification were performed. Libraries were sequenced paired-end with 100 bp reads on an Illumina HiSeq2000. As for how the authors treated the data: Raw data were processed with SOAPnuke, discarding reads with adapters, uncalled bases, mean Phred below 15, or no exact constant-primer or identifier match. COPE v1.2.5 was used to merge high-quality paired reads, and clonotypes were defined as unique nucleotide sequences. MiTCR v1.1 was used to align clonotypes to the IMGT TRBV, TRBD and TRBJ reference segments. Only V-J combinations with frequency above 0.0001, covering approximately 99% of repertoires, were analysed. The TCS score was defined as the ratio of F50 (clonal expansion) to E x V (chaos), calculated using BLOSUM62-based TCRdist between CDR3 peptides within each V-J. Welch's t-statistics and random forest reduced 450 to 600 V-J features to about 13, which were used in a naive Bayes classifier (R e1071). The raw public data were reprocessed by TCRdb itself: fastp quality trimming at Q25, MiXCR clonotype calling, in-frame beta chains only. Every distinct CDR3 protein forms one entry, paired with its most common genes and DNA. TCRdb's processing, not the authors', yielded these V and J calls. The table for this sample lists about 570,000 distinct CDR3 sequences; 12% to 15% of them were counted only once. Approximately 15% of the sample is held by the ten biggest clonotypes.

The germline ends are 9 bases apart after V is trimmed by 10 bases and J by 8 bases. CDR1 and CDR2, looked up from the germline V gene, are SNHLY and FYNNEI. The CDR3 covers 11 residues, taking in both the cysteine and the phenylalanine. This entry keeps only the CDR3 DNA: 33 bases, framed from base 1. A patient counted as having stable Graves' hyperthyroidism if no progression to ophthalmopathy occurred over 18 months of follow-up. Hyperthyroidism patients were aged 18 to 65 years and newly diagnosed, with disease duration of less than 2 months. Any patient with an uncontrolled infection, another autoimmune disease, pregnancy or lactation was excluded. Diagnoses were based on clinical symptoms, serum thyroxine and TRAb, thyroid ultrasound and orbital computed tomography. Ficoll-Paque density gradient centrifugation was used to isolate PBMCs from 8.5 to 10 ml of fresh peripheral blood. Total RNA was extracted using Trizol reagent, and RNA quality was assessed on an Agilent 2100 Bioanalyzer.

The source of the sample is a study of T cells in Graves' hyperthyroidism and ophthalmopathy (dated by TCRdb to the late 2010s). Concerning the study at large: Peripheral blood was collected at initial diagnosis, before any treatment. TCR V-J signatures able to tell the groups apart were searched for in a discovery cohort of 90 to 100 patients, of whom roughly 42 had Graves' ophthalmopathy and about 60 had stable Graves' hyperthyroidism. Prospective prediction of ophthalmopathy was tested in an independent validation cohort consisting of roughly 19 hyperthyroidism patients and approximately 16 patients who later progressed to ophthalmopathy. The 75 to 100 discovery patients were randomly divided into training and test sets at a 7:3 ratio. The study also compared thyroid tissue and blood T-cell repertoires from a handful of Graves' hyperthyroidism patients. Once sampling was done, hyperthyroidism patients were given methimazole at a starting dose of 30 mg daily, whereas ophthalmopathy patients were given high-dose intravenous methylprednisolone. TCR Vbeta CDR3 sequencing of 120 to 150 peripheral blood samples (under 45 ophthalmopathy, about 80 hyperthyroidism and roughly 17 progressor patients) is reported in the paper. What the study reported, not specific to this receptor: During validation, the model predicted progression to ophthalmopathy a median of approximately 6.5 months ahead of onset, with 70.59% sensitivity and under 85% specificity. A model built on a 13 V-J signature distinguished ophthalmopathy from stable hyperthyroidism, reaching around 90% sensitivity and around 81% specificity in cross-validation and 80%/75% in testing. Sample size was not statistically predetermined, and blinding of investigators to group allocation was not performed. Most expanded thyroid clonotypes (frequency above 0.001) were also detected in blood, suggesting blood repertoires may reflect thyroid immune responses.

This clonotype originated in a woman in her forties with Graves' hyperthyroidism. The chain is made from TRBV2 and TRBJ1-6, with the D gene not clear enough to name. The sample was blood. The CDR3 protein is CATRRDSPLHF. The DNA reads TGTGCCACAAGGCGTGATTCACCCCTCCACTTT.